This passage covers 14 T cell receptor beta chains from one sample sequenced in a study of T cell responses to AZD1222 COVID-19 vaccine. Clones were sequenced by immunoSEQ multiplex PCR, and TCRdb holds only the in-frame ones, with some missing. Among 90,000 to 100,000 clones, approximately 90% were seen once, and the ten largest hold 2.5% to 3%. The sample was peripheral blood, taken on day 0 of AZD1222 vaccination. Every receptor here comes from an adult in good health.

CDR3 in DNA: TGTGCCAGCAGCTTGCAGGGAAGGAATGAGCAGTTCTTC. Protein product: CASSLQGRNEQFF. The chain couples TRBV5-4 to TRBJ2-1; D possibly corresponds to TRBD1 (5 bases). V lost 1 base and J 7 bases, leaving 9 bases between the germline ends. Looked up from germline, CDR1 is SGHNT and CDR2 is YYREEE (reference sequence). The CDR3 length is 13 residues.

V and J are TRBV19 and TRBJ1-1; D uncertain. The CDR3 extends over 11 amino acids. Germline CDR1 reads LNHDA; CDR2 reads SQIVND (reference sequence). The V end was cut by 4 bases, the J end by 5 bases, with 5 bases between. Here the CDR3 DNA reads TGTGCCAGTAGTACGAGGACTGAAGCTTTCTTT. It specifies CASSTRTEAFF.

The gene calls are TRBV30 and TRBJ1-6, with a possible D match to TRBD1 (6 bases). Per germline, CDR1 GTSNPN and CDR2 SVGIG (reference sequence). This CDR3 has 18 amino acids. V lost 4 bases and J 0 bases, leaving 19 bases between the germline ends. The CDR3 DNA is TGTGCCTGGACGCAGGGGCTGATGCCTCGCTCCTATAATTCACCCCTCCACTTT. This sequence encodes CAWTQGLMPRSYNSPLHF.

The V and J genes are TRBV5-4 and TRBJ2-4, with D perhaps TRBD1 or TRBD2 (5 bases each). The CDR3 is made up of 14 amino acids. Germline lookup yields CDR1 SGHNT and CDR2 YYREEE (reference sequence). V was shortened by 3 bases and J by 5 bases, with 12 bases between the two germline ends. As DNA, the CDR3 is TGTGCCAGCAGCTCCAGGGACGGAGAAAACATTCAGTACTTC. It specifies CASSSRDGENIQYF.

About this clone: Mismatch with germline at one junction end may stem from a read error. The genes are TRBV5-1 and TRBJ2-1; 8 bases are shared with TRBD2. Germline values: CDR1 SGHRS, CDR2 YFSETQ. The CDR3 contains 15 residues. The CDR3 here is CASSLAAGGYNEQFF. Here the CDR3 DNA reads TGTGCCAGCAGCTTGGCCGCGGGAGGCTACAATGAGCAGTTCTTC.

On this clone: A read error may account for a junction end that differs from germline. This sequence joins TRBV5-1 and TRBJ2-1; 8 nucleotides agree with TRBD1. The CDR3 runs 15 residues. CDR1 is SGHRS and CDR2 is YFSETQ in the germline V gene. The CDR3 nucleotides read TGTGCCAGCAACTCCGGACAGGGCGGATACAATGAGCAGTTCTTC. It translates to CASNSGQGGYNEQFF.

The V call is TRBV7-9, the J call TRBJ2-3, with 8 bases identical to TRBD1. The CDR3 consists of 14 residues. V lost 5 bases and J lost 4; bases outside the gene matches: 5. Germline lookup yields CDR1 SEHNR and CDR2 FQNEAQ (reference sequence). The CDR3 sequence: CASSPRTGPDTQYF. The CDR3 nucleotides read TGTGCCAGCAGCCCCCGGACAGGGCCAGATACGCAGTATTTT.

The chain uses TRBV11-3 and TRBJ2-5; D gene unclear. V was cut by 0 bases and J by 5 bases, with 4 bases left in between. The CDR3 runs 12 residues. CDR1 is SGHNT and CDR2 is YENEEA in the germline V gene. This chain's CDR3 is CASSLEMETQYF. The CDR3 DNA is TGTGCCAGCAGCTTAGAGATGGAGACCCAGTACTTC. The whole variable domain, filled in from reference TRBV11-3 and TRBJ2-5, reads EAGVVQSPRYKIIEKKQPVAFWCNPISGHNTLYWYLQNLGQGPELLIRYENEEAVDDSQLPKDRFSAERLKGVDSTLKIQPAELGDSAVYLCASSLEMETQYFGPGTRLLVL.

This chain joins TRBV4-3 and TRBJ2-1; D is possibly TRBD2 (5 bases). The CDR3 has 18 residues. The V gene lost 0 bases and the J gene lost 1 base, with 16 bases spanning the gap. Germline CDR1 LGHNA, CDR2 YSLEER. The CDR3 is CASSQDRPSHTSYNEQFF. In nucleotides, the CDR3 is TGCGCCAGCAGCCAAGATAGGCCTAGCCATACTTCCTACAATGAGCAGTTCTTC.

The rearrangement links TRBV13 to TRBJ2-1; 9 bases are a match to TRBD2. Germline CDR1 reads PRHDT; CDR2 reads FYEKMQ (reference sequence). The V gene end was trimmed by 2 bases and the J gene end by 8 bases; junction bases not matched to a gene: 10. The CDR3 has 16 residues. CDR3 amino acids: CASSLMGTSIGHEQFF. The CDR3 nucleotides read TGTGCCAGCAGCTTAATGGGGACTAGCATCGGGCATGAGCAGTTCTTC.

The chain links TRBV7-9 to TRBJ1-4; D may be TRBD1 (6 bases). The CDR3 loop spans 16 amino acids. Germline values: CDR1 SEHNR, CDR2 FQNEAQ (reference sequence). Deletions cut 6 bases from V and 4 bases from J, with 18 bases between. CDR3 loop: CASSLAADSRNEKLFF. The CDR3 coding sequence is TGTGCCAGCAGTCTAGCCGCGGACAGCCGTAATGAAAAACTGTTTTTT.

The chain recombines TRBV19 with TRBJ1-2; possible D gene TRBD1, 6 bases. The germline CDR1 and CDR2 sequences are LNHDA and SQIVND (reference sequence). CDR3 length: 15 residues. V lost 3 bases, J lost 8 bases, and 19 bases lay in between. The CDR3 sequence: CASSISPTGLWGYTF. The CDR3 nucleotides read TGTGCCAGTAGTATTTCCCCGACAGGATTATGGGGCTACACCTTC.

Here the CDR3 DNA reads TGTGCCACCAGTGACCCGACAGGCCTCCAAGAGACCCAGTACTTC. Translation: CATSDPTGLQETQYF. This chain joins TRBV24-1 and TRBJ2-5; D possibly corresponds to TRBD1 (6 bases). Germline V lookup: CDR1 KGHDR, CDR2 SFDVKD. V dropped 4 bases and J dropped 1 base, with 12 bases sitting between them. The CDR3 totals 15 residues.

The rearrangement joins TRBV7-6 to TRBJ2-3; 11 bases fit TRBD2. J lost 0 bases, V lost 5 bases, and 7 bases had no gene match. Per germline, CDR1 SGHVS and CDR2 FNYEAQ. CDR3 size: 17 residues. The CDR3 coding sequence is TGTGCCAGCAGCCCGGGGACTAGCGGTTCTAGCACAGATACGCAGTATTTT. Translated, it gives CASSPGTSGSSTDTQYF.